Each of the 2 T cell receptor beta chains below was sequenced from the same sample in a study of OX40 agonist ivuxolimab in advanced cancers. TCRdb's table, derived via immunoSEQ multiplex PCR, lists solely in-frame clones and lacks some. This sample yields about 68,000 clones, of which over 80% are seen a single time; approximately 0.3% belongs to the top ten. Sequenced material: CD4+ or CD8+ T cells sorted from blood, taken in a trial of the OX40 agonist ivuxolimab. These receptors all stem from an adult with an advanced solid tumor such as melanoma, head and neck, liver or kidney cancer.

This clone was seen a single time. The rearrangement uses TRBV11-2 and TRBJ2-1; 10 bases are a match to TRBD2. This CDR3 is built from 15 residues. Germline loops: CDR1 SGHAT, CDR2 FQNNGV. V shed 5 bases and J 6 bases; nucleotides not matched to a gene: 7. CDR3 loop: CASSTSGRGTNEQFF. In DNA form, the CDR3 reads TGTGCCAGCAGCACCAGCGGGAGGGGGACCAATGAGCAGTTCTTC. The full variable domain, rest sourced from reference TRBV11-2 and TRBJ2-1, is EAGVAQSPRYKIIEKRQSVAFWCNPISGHATLYWYQQILGQGPKLLIQFQNNGVVDDSQLPKDRFSAERLKGVDSTLKIQPAKLEDSAVYLCASSTSGRGTNEQFFGPGTRLTVL.

There are a few counts of this clone. The chain combines TRBV29-1 with TRBJ2-1, with 9 positions matching TRBD2. Unmatched junction bases numbered 10, after V lost 6 bases and J lost 7 bases. The CDR3 runs to 14 residues. Germline-derived CDR1 and CDR2 are SQVTM and ANQGSEA. The CDR3 protein is CSVHGLASGNEQFF. The CDR3, as DNA: TGCAGCGTACACGGACTAGCGAGTGGGAATGAGCAGTTCTTC.